This TCR beta chain was obtained from a study of persistence of HIV-infected CD4 T cells. Findings and limits, study-wide: CMV- and Gag-responding cells had lower TCRbeta richness than CD3/CD28-responding cells.

Overlapping HIV-1 Gag 15-mer peptides at about 1 ug per peptide per mL were used. Memory cells lacking CD40L and CD69 with high CD45RO were sorted. V was shortened by 3 bases and J by 6 bases, with 2 bases between the two germline ends. Germline-derived CDR1 and CDR2 are SNHLY and FYNNEI. The CDR3 spans 11 residues. The immunoSEQ assay was version 4, run in survey mode. Genomic DNA was diluted to around 10 ng/uL, up to about 1 ug per sample. Repertoires were generated with immunoSEQ multiplex PCR, while TCRdb's copy carries only in-frame clones and drops some. The data hold some 37,000 clones, with 82% observed a single time. Regarding this clone: Antigen: not known.

Here the sequenced sample was cultured CD4+ T cells from PBMCs, taken from a patient who received antiretroviral therapy. The chain uses TRBV2 and TRBJ1-4; D unclear. The receptor comes from an adult with HIV. The donor label of this sample is uncertain. CDR3 bases: TGTGCCAGCAGTGAGCATGAAAAACTGTTTTTT. Encoded protein: CASSEHEKLFF.